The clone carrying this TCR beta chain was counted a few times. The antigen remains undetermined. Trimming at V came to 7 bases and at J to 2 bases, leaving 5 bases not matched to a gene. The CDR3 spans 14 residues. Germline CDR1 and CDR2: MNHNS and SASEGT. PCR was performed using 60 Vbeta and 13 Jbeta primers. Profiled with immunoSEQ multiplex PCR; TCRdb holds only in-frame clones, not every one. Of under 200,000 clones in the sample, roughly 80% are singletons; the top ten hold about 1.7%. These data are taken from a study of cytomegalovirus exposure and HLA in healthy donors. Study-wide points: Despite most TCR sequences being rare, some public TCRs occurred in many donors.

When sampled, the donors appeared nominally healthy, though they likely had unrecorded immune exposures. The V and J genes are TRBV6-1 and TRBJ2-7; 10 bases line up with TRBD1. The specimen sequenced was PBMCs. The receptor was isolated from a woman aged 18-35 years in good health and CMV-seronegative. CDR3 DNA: TGTGCCAGCACCCGACAGGGGGCTACCTACGAGCAGTACGTC. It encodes CASTRQGATYEQYV.